A single sample gave rise to the 9 T cell receptor beta chains below, sequenced in a study of T cell repertoires in cytomegalovirus infection (dated by TCRdb to about 2019). The data were produced on an Illumina HiSeq 1500. The public reads were quality trimmed at Q25 with fastp and then assembled into clones with MiXCR by TCRdb, keeping productive beta chains. Duplicate CDR3 protein sequences are folded into a single record with the most common DNA and genes. The sample table lists hundreds of thousands of distinct CDR3 sequences, approximately 40% of them with a count of one. The ten largest clones add up to about two fifths of the sample. The treatment or condition label, as the study defines it: in vitro stimulation with specific CMV peptide epitopes to enrich CMV-specific T cells. Their specific antigens are unknown. This material consisted of cultured PBMCs, taken from culture after CMV antigen stimulation. The source is a human donor in good health (CMV status not recorded). Some clones in this sample may be carry-over from other donors' samples.

This clonotype was counted many times. V and J are TRBV4-3 and TRBJ2-5; possibly TRBD1 for D (6 bases). CDR1 and CDR2 (germline): LGHNA, YSLEER. The V and J ends lost 1 base and 2 bases respectively, with 14 bases between them. The CDR3 spans 16 residues. The CDR3, as DNA: TGCGCCAGCAGCCAAGTGGACAGTTCGGAACAAGAGACCCAGTACTTC. Translating it yields CASSQVDSSEQETQYF.

This clonotype turned up a few times. The chain employs TRBV28 and TRBJ1-5, with 12 bases aligning to TRBD1. This CDR3 region has 20 residues. The germline gives CDR1 MDHEN, CDR2 SYDVKM. V was clipped by 2 bases and J by 0 bases; unmatched bases: 11. The CDR3 spells CASSLTGQGAILYSNQPQHF. DNA of the CDR3: TGTGCCAGCAGTTTAACGGGACAGGGGGCAATTCTATATAGCAATCAGCCCCAGCATTTT. Drawing the rest from reference TRBV28 and TRBJ1-5, the complete variable domain is DVKVTQSSRYLVKRTGEKVFLECVQDMDHENMFWYRQDPGLGLRLIYFSYDVKMKEKGDIPEGYSVSREKKERFSLILESASTNQTSMYLCASSLTGQGAILYSNQPQHFGDGTRLSIL.

This clonotype was picked up a small number of times. V usage is TRBV7-6 and J usage is TRBJ1-2, with D hard to call. CDR3 length equals 13 residues. The germline V and J ends were trimmed by 1 base and 4 bases, with 7 bases remaining between them. Germline values: CDR1 SGHVS, CDR2 FNYEAQ. The CDR3 bases are TGTGCCAGCAGCTTAGACGGGCGCTATGGCTACACCTTC. It is translated as CASSLDGRYGYTF.

This chain uses TRBV11-2 with TRBJ2-2; D possibly corresponds to TRBD2 (6 bases). The V end was cut by 8 bases, the J end by 2 bases, with 12 bases between. The CDR3 runs 14 residues. The germline V gene has CDR1 SGHAT and CDR2 FQNNGV. The CDR3 DNA follows: TGTGCCAGCGCGGGACTGCCCAACACCGGGGAGCTGTTTTTT. Translating gives CASAGLPNTGELFF. Complete variable domain (other parts from reference TRBV11-2 and TRBJ2-2): EAGVAQSPRYKIIEKRQSVAFWCNPISGHATLYWYQQILGQGPKLLIQFQNNGVVDDSQLPKDRFSAERLKGVDSTLKIQPAKLEDSAVYLCASAGLPNTGELFFGEGSRLTVL.

The J gene is TRBJ2-3, the V gene TRBV18; D unclear. V was pared by 4 bases and J by 6 bases, with 11 bases between. Germline values: CDR1 KGHSH, CDR2 LQKENI. There are 13 residues in the CDR3. In DNA, the CDR3 is TGTGCCAGCTCACTACGTCATGGGGATACGCAGTATTTT. It codes for CASSLRHGDTQYF.

This clonotype was seen only a few times. The chain uses TRBV7-2 and TRBJ2-7; D perhaps matches TRBD1 (5 bases). The CDR3 is 13 residues long. V was clipped by 5 bases and J by 0 bases, with 8 bases between them. The germline CDR1 and CDR2 sequences are SGHTA and FQGNSA. CDR3 DNA sequence: TGTGCCAGCAGCCTCAGGGCCTCCTACGAGCAGTACTTC. It is translated as CASSLRASYEQYF.

This chain joins TRBV28 and TRBJ2-7; 7 nucleotides match TRBD2. The germline CDR1 and CDR2 sequences are MDHEN and SYDVKM. V lost 2 bases and J lost 3; bases outside the gene matches: 7. The CDR3 is made up of 15 amino acids. CDR3 in amino acids: CASSLAPGGFYEQYF. CDR3 in DNA: TGTGCCAGCAGTTTAGCCCCCGGGGGGTTCTACGAGCAGTACTTC.

Worth noting for this clonotype: Its ends do not fully match the called genes, so a read error is possible. The chain employs TRBV10-2 and TRBJ2-1; tentative D call: TRBD2 (6 bases). The germline V gene encodes CDR1 WSHSY and CDR2 SAAADI. The CDR3 contains 12 residues. The CDR3 DNA follows: TGCGCCAGTGGGGACTCCCACAATGAGCAGTTCTTC. Translating gives CASGDSHNEQFF.

This clonotype was detected a few times. The V and J genes are TRBV7-2 and TRBJ1-4; D is perhaps TRBD1 (6 bases). Trimming stripped 2 bases from V and 8 bases from J, with 9 bases between. Germline V lookup: CDR1 SGHTA, CDR2 FQGNSA. This CDR3 has 13 residues. The CDR3 DNA follows: TGTGCCAGCAGCTTATCGGGGGCGGAAAAACTGTTTTTT. It specifies CASSLSGAEKLFF.